This T cell receptor (beta chain) was captured by sequencing in a study of T cells expressing NK-cell markers. Study details: Each TCR beta repertoire originated in sorted T cells that were CD3+CD56+NKG2C+, CD3+CD56+NKG2C- or CD3+CD56-NKG2C+. Overall study findings and caveats: The CD3+CD56-NKG2C+ fraction of a few donors was likewise dominated by these clonotypes. In roughly six donors, dominant NKG2C+ clonotypes were roughly 1.0-7.0% of CD8+ T cells.

5'RACE template switching with UMIs generated TCR beta cDNA. TCRdb re-called the 5' RACE reads and shows each CDR3 protein once, DNA omitted. The sample includes about 160,000 distinct CDR3 sequences. A note on this clonotype: The antigen is unknown.

The CDR3 has 14 amino acids. The germline gives CDR1 MGHRA, CDR2 YSYEKL. The chain is built from TRBV4-1 and TRBJ2-7; the TCRdb D gene call, TRBD2, has no DNA to confirm it. The sequence was collected from a woman aged 18 to 69 in good health. The sequenced sample was blood T cells: a sorted CD56 or NKG2C T cell subset, CD4+ or CD8+ T cells, or bulk PBMC T cells (not recorded which). CDR3 amino acids: CASSQDEGSYEQYF.